The rows below give T cell receptor beta chains drawn from one sample of a study of molecular identifiers for immune sequencing clone quantification. Using its own MiXCR run on the PCR reads, TCRdb lists one record per CDR3 protein. This sample has around 460,000 distinct CDR3 sequences, with about a quarter found just once. Sample: naive CD8+ T cells from blood, with Jurkat cell RNA spiked in. Every receptor here comes from a human donor in good health. Some libraries in this study had Jurkat cell RNA spiked in. Both conserved end residues are part of each CDR3. The size field is filled for only some rows; it gives once, few, many or a size class.

v_call clone_size cdr3_aa
TRBV7-6 many CASSPFQHNTEAFF
TRBV6-5 many CASSYSAGVGDTQYF
TRBV5-8 - CASSWMTSGGFEQYF
TRBV19 - CAGSIKGSYGYTF
TRBV6-1 many CASSEGGQEAFF
TRBV7-2 - CASSPRSYAQYF
TRBV9 - CASSVEGGQAQETQYF
TRBV11-2 - CASSSDGQGRGSPLHF
TRBV7-2 many CASSLVGGAYTDTQYF
TRBV6-1 few CASSDVGGNTEAFF
TRBV12-3/TRBV12-4 many CASSLTAGQGAGILAKNIQYF
TRBV24-1 - CATSDLGEKLFF
TRBV4-3 - CASSQGTVTGELFF
TRBV6-6 few CASSTTSGAYEQYF
TRBV23-1 - CASSQSEGIATNGKLFF
TRBV6-5 many CASSYTGTGSSYEQYF
TRBV27 - CASGPLTGVETQYF
TRBV28 - CTSSFAKHEQYF
TRBV18 many CASSPPRAMNTEAFF
TRBV7-9 - CASSSSDRGLETQYF
TRBV28 many CASSTVRRGLFEQYF
TRBV14 many CASSQVSVKTFTDTQYF
TRBV12-3/TRBV12-4 few CASTFNGEGYNEQFF
TRBV27 - CASSFDRGAGNEQFF
TRBV2 - CASSEVPGNTGELFF
TRBV20-1 - CSASPQVADTQYF
TRBV5-1 - CASSLELIAYEQYF
TRBV12-3/TRBV12-4 many CASSLTGGRTEAFF
TRBV5-6 many CASSLVNSGTNEQYF
TRBV6-5 few CASSYPGTGGDTQYF
TRBV6-2/TRBV6-3 few CASNIAGNPTDTQYF
TRBV2 many CASRRQSYEQYF
TRBV27 few CASSLKGLSSYEQYF
TRBV11-2 - CASSDGHYGYTF
TRBV12-3/TRBV12-4 few CASSTGTRTDTQYF